This section outlines one T cell receptor (beta chain) sequence together with its context. Germline V lookup: CDR1 MNHEY, CDR2 SMNVEV (reference sequence). The CDR3 sequence is 14 residues long. With 6 bases removed from V and 1 base from J, the gap between germline ends came to 7 bases. The data are from a study of blood T cell repertoires in COVID-19. Seattle researchers signed up patients amid active infection and tracked them longitudinally. Assay: immunoSEQ multiplex PCR; the TCRdb copy retains only in-frame clones and omits some. The data show 350,000 or so clones, roughly 90% seen once. The sequence came from a woman between 55 and 75 years old with COVID-19, enrolled during active disease. Specimen: peripheral blood. The chain is built from TRBV27 and TRBJ1-6; no definite D call. The CDR3 DNA sequence: TGTGCCAGCAGACTGTGGTCCTATAATTCACCCCTCCACTTT. Its protein is CASRLWSYNSPLHF.